A selection of T cell receptor beta chains follows, all from one sample in a study of cytomegalovirus exposure and HLA in healthy donors. Clones were sequenced by immunoSEQ multiplex PCR, and TCRdb holds only the in-frame ones, with some missing. Among some 150,000 clones listed, roughly three quarters were seen once. The sequenced material came from PBMCs. The receptors here all came from a man younger than 40 in good health and CMV-seropositive. CDR3s include the opening cysteine and the closing phenylalanine or tryptophan. A D gene is named only where the DNA matches it firmly. Only part of the rows carry a size: once, few, many, or a class if the clone is expanded.

>NA|TRBJ2-3|TRBV6-5|once
CATISGGTDTQYF
TGTGCCACCATTTCAGGGGGCACAGATACGCAGTATTTT
>NA|TRBJ2-3|TRBV7-9|once
CASSAGFLADSTDTQYF
TGTGCCAGCAGCGCTGGATTTTTAGCTGACAGCACAGATACGCAGTATTTT
>TRBD1|TRBJ1-3|TRBV19|NA
CASNPDRAFSGNTIYF
TGTGCCAGTAACCCTGACAGGGCCTTTTCTGGAAACACCATATATTTT
>TRBD2|TRBJ2-7|TRBV9|NA
CASNRGGYEQYF
TGTGCCAGCAACCGGGGGGGGTACGAGCAGTACTTC
>TRBD1|TRBJ2-7|TRBV6-6|NA
CASRKGTGVIYEQYF
TGTGCCAGCAGAAAAGGGACAGGGGTCATCTACGAGCAGTACTTC
>NA|TRBJ2-6|TRBV5-1|NA
CASRARGAGSSVAGANVLTF
TGCGCCAGCAGGGCTCGGGGGGCGGGTTCTTCTGTCGCTGGGGCCAACGTCCTGACTTTC
>NA|TRBJ2-5|TRBV19|NA
CASSPRRGETQYF
TGTGCCAGTAGTCCCAGGAGGGGAGAGACCCAGTACTTC
>TRBD2|TRBJ2-1|TRBV4-1|NA
CASSQDLPSGSYSSYNEQFF
TGCGCCAGCAGCCAAGATCTGCCTAGCGGGAGTTACAGCTCCTACAATGAGCAGTTCTTC
>TRBD1|TRBJ2-2|TRBV5-1|NA
CASSANRDRIDTGELFF
TGCGCCAGCAGCGCAAACCGGGACAGGATAGACACCGGGGAGCTGTTTTTT
>TRBD2|TRBJ2-1|TRBV30|NA
CAWSVLAGPFF
TGTGCCTGGAGTGTTCTAGCGGGGCCGTTCTTC
>TRBD2|TRBJ2-7|TRBV15|NA
CATSFRIGTTPYEQYF
TGTGCCACCAGCTTCCGGATCGGGACTACCCCCTACGAGCAGTACTTC
>TRBD1|TRBJ1-1|TRBV18|NA
CASSPAGTGPNTEAFF
TGTGCCAGCTCACCTGCGGGGACAGGCCCAAACACTGAAGCTTTCTTT
>NA|TRBJ2-5|TRBV2|NA
CASSDVSVQETQYF
TGTGCCAGCAGTGACGTGTCTGTACAAGAGACCCAGTACTTC
>NA|TRBJ2-1|TRBV27|NA
CASSYIPADNNEQFF
TGTGCCAGCAGTTACATCCCGGCGGACAACAATGAGCAGTTCTTC
>NA|TRBJ1-1|TRBV15|NA
CATSRDLRAEAFF
TGTGCCACCAGCAGAGATTTGAGGGCGGAAGCTTTCTTT
>NA|TRBJ2-7|TRBV7-8|few
CASSLWRGSEQYF
TGTGCCAGCAGCTTATGGCGGGGATCCGAGCAGTACTTC
>TRBD1|TRBJ1-5|TRBV27|NA
CASSNLGQGSAQPQHF
TGTGCCAGCAGTAACCTGGGACAGGGATCAGCTCAGCCCCAGCATTTT
>NA|TRBJ2-7|TRBV19|NA
CASSISRPYEQYF
TGTGCCAGTAGTATTTCCAGGCCCTACGAGCAGTACTTC
>TRBD1|TRBJ2-7|TRBV6-1|few
CASSTGGGYEQYF
TGTGCCAGCAGCACAGGGGGTGGATACGAGCAGTACTTC
>TRBD2|TRBJ2-7|TRBV19|NA
CASSMGLAGRPPEQYF
TGTGCCAGTAGTATGGGCCTAGCGGGGAGACCCCCCGAGCAGTACTTC
>NA|TRBJ2-3|TRBV7-2|NA
CASSLGASGADTQYF
TGTGCCAGCAGCTTAGGGGCATCAGGGGCAGATACGCAGTATTTT
>NA|TRBJ2-5|TRBV12-2|NA
CASRLSTKETQYF
TGTGCAAGTCGCTTATCTACTAAAGAGACCCAGTACTTC
>NA|TRBJ2-7|TRBV6-1|NA
CASSLVSYEQYF
TGTGCCAGCTCACTAGTTAGCTACGAGCAGTACTTC
>TRBD2|TRBJ2-7|TRBV9|few
CASSVLAGVGEQYF
TGTGCCAGCAGCGTACTAGCGGGAGTCGGCGAGCAGTACTTC
>NA|TRBJ1-2|TRBV28|NA
CASSQISYGYTF
TGTGCCAGCTCTCAAATTAGCTATGGCTACACCTTC
>NA|TRBJ1-1|TRBV6-4|NA
CASSLTWGGETEAFF
TGTGCCAGCAGCCTTACATGGGGCGGGGAAACTGAAGCTTTCTTT
>TRBD1|TRBJ2-3|TRBV6-6|NA
CASSYGRDSRTDTQYF
TGTGCCAGCAGTTACGGAAGGGACAGCCGCACAGATACGCAGTATTTT
>NA|TRBJ2-7|TRBV12-5|NA
CASGPNYEQYF
TGTGCTAGTGGTCCCAACTACGAGCAGTACTTC
>TRBD1|TRBJ2-1|TRBV19|NA
CASSGQGADEQFF
TGTGCCAGTAGCGGACAGGGGGCCGATGAGCAGTTCTTC
>NA|TRBJ2-5|TRBV11-1|NA
CASSFMTGEGTQYF
TGTGCCAGCAGCTTCATGACAGGAGAGGGGACCCAGTACTTC
>NA|TRBJ2-6|TRBV11-2|NA
CASSRLRGSGANVLTF
TGTGCCAGCAGCCGCTTGCGTGGCTCTGGGGCCAACGTCCTGACTTTC
>NA|TRBJ1-3|TRBV28|NA
CASSFRGTGNTIYF
TGTGCCAGCAGTTTCCGAGGAACTGGAAACACCATATATTTT
>NA|TRBJ2-1|TRBV5-1|NA
CASSFGSGYNEQFF
TGCGCCAGCAGCTTTGGTAGCGGATACAATGAGCAGTTCTTC
>NA|TRBJ2-2|TRBV7-6|NA
CASSLWNGAEAGTGELFF
TGTGCCAGCAGCTTATGGAACGGAGCGGAGGCGGGCACCGGGGAGCTGTTTTTT
>TRBD2|TRBJ2-4|TRBV7-2|few
CASSIRAGDGNIQYF
TGTGCCAGCAGCATTAGAGCGGGGGATGGGAACATTCAGTACTTC
>NA|TRBJ2-2|TRBV6-1|once
CASSELGPITGELFF
TGTGCCAGCAGTGAACTGGGGCCCATCACCGGGGAGCTGTTTTTT
>TRBD2|TRBJ2-7|TRBV10-2|NA
CASTKASGTNEQYF
TGCGCCAGCACAAAGGCTAGCGGGACCAACGAGCAGTACTTC
>TRBD2|TRBJ2-1|TRBV11-1|NA
CASSRLAGVLGEQFF
TGTGCCAGCAGCCGACTAGCGGGAGTCTTAGGTGAGCAGTTCTTC
>NA|TRBJ2-1|TRBV11-1|NA
CASSLFIRQGENNEQFF
TGTGCCAGCAGCTTATTTATCCGGCAGGGCGAGAACAATGAGCAGTTCTTC
>TRBD1|TRBJ2-7|TRBV28|few
CASSPGTGEHEQYF
TGTGCCAGCAGTCCCGGGACAGGGGAACACGAGCAGTACTTC
>NA|TRBJ1-4|TRBV4-2|NA
CASSQVQGPTNEKLFF
TGTGCCAGCAGCCAAGTGCAGGGGCCAACTAATGAAAAACTGTTTTTT
>TRBD1|TRBJ2-1|TRBV9|NA
CASSERPLGQSSYNEQFF
TGTGCCAGCAGCGAACGCCCCTTGGGACAGAGCTCCTACAATGAGCAGTTCTTC
>NA|TRBJ2-4|TRBV5-1|NA
CASSIDSLLAKNIQYF
TGCGCCAGCAGCATCGACAGCTTATTAGCCAAAAACATTCAGTACTTC
>TRBD2|TRBJ2-2|TRBV2|NA
CASSEAMLAGGPDGELFF
TGTGCCAGCAGTGAAGCGATGCTAGCGGGAGGGCCGGACGGGGAGCTGTTTTTT